The 11 T cell receptor beta chains below come from one sample, sequenced in a study of OX40 agonist ivuxolimab in advanced cancers. Clones were sequenced by immunoSEQ multiplex PCR, and TCRdb holds only the in-frame ones, with some missing. The table records 81,000 or so clones, roughly 89% of them present only once. Sequencing was performed on CD4+ or CD8+ T cells sorted from blood, taken in a trial of the OX40 agonist ivuxolimab. Receptors were obtained from an adult with an advanced solid tumor such as melanoma, head and neck, liver or kidney cancer.

The genes are TRBV14 and TRBJ1-2; 7 bases are a match to TRBD1. In germline, CDR1 is SGHDN, CDR2 FVKESK. J lost 4 bases, V lost 3 bases, and 8 bases had no gene match. The CDR3 spans 15 residues. CDR3 nucleotide sequence: TGTGCCAGCAGCCAGAGCGGGTCAGGGGGCTATGGCTACACCTTC. This sequence encodes CASSQSGSGGYGYTF. Looking up the rest from reference TRBV14 and TRBJ1-2 gives the full variable domain: EAGVTQFPSHSVIEKGQTVTLRCDPISGHDNLYWYRRVMGKEIKFLLHFVKESKQDESGMPNNRFLAERTGGTYSTLKVQPAELEDSGVYFCASSQSGSGGYGYTFGSGTRLTVV.

The chain recombines TRBV6-6 with TRBJ1-1; 7 nucleotides align to TRBD1. This CDR3 is 11 amino acids long. The ends lost 7 bases at V and 7 bases at J; junction bases unmatched: 3. Germline lookup yields CDR1 MNHNY and CDR2 SVGAGI (reference sequence). The DNA for the CDR3 is TGTGCCAGCACCGACAGGGATGAAGCTTTCTTT. It is translated as CASTDRDEAFF.

This clone is a singleton in its sample. The chain combines TRBV4-1 with TRBJ1-3; 8 bases map to TRBD1. CDR1 and CDR2 (germline): MGHRA, YSYEKL. With V trimmed by 3 bases and J by 0 bases, 7 bases remained unmatched. The length of the CDR3 is 17 residues. CDR3 sequence reads: CASSHAAGQVSGNTIYF. In nucleotides, the CDR3 is TGCGCCAGCAGCCATGCCGCGGGACAGGTCTCTGGAAACACCATATATTTT.

CDR3: CASRDRARTGELFF. DNA for the CDR3: TGCGCCAGCAGGGACAGGGCGAGGACCGGGGAGCTGTTTTTT. V and J are TRBV10-2 and TRBJ2-2; TRBD1 aligns across 8 bases. The length of the CDR3 is 14 residues. V trimming: 6 bases; J trimming: 5 bases; junction bases outside the gene matches: 5. Germline CDR1 WSHSY, CDR2 SAAADI.

The genes are TRBV19 and TRBJ2-1; D remains ambiguous. Germline V gives CDR1 LNHDA, CDR2 SQIVND (reference sequence). The CDR3 has 12 residues. Trimming took off 6 bases at V and 5 bases at J, with 8 bases between the two ends. The CDR3 DNA reads TGTGCCAGTAGCTGGACGCACAATGAGCAGTTCTTC. Encoded protein: CASSWTHNEQFF.

The genes are TRBV4-3 and TRBJ2-7; 10 bases match TRBD2. The V gene's germline CDR1 is LGHNA and CDR2 YSLEER. This CDR3 is 16 amino acids long. Losses at the gene ends were 0 bases for V and 7 bases for J; bases not matched to a gene: 9. The CDR3 spells CASSQDGAGGPGEQYF. The CDR3 coding sequence is TGCGCCAGCAGCCAAGATGGAGCGGGGGGGCCTGGGGAGCAGTACTTC.

The chain employs TRBV2 and TRBJ1-5; tentative D call: TRBD1 (6 bases). In germline, CDR1 is SNHLY, CDR2 FYNNEI. This CDR3 is built from 17 residues. V was pared by 6 bases and J by 3 bases, with 21 bases between. CDR3 in DNA: TGTGCCAGCAGCCGAGGGGGGGGCCCACTGAACAATCAGCCCCAGCATTTT. Translating gives CASSRGGGPLNNQPQHF. Full variable domain (missing parts from reference TRBV2 and TRBJ1-5): EPEVTQTPSHQVTQMGQEVILRCVPISNHLYFYWYRQILGQKVEFLVSFYNNEISEKSEIFDDQFSVERPDGSNFTLKIRSTKLEDSAMYFCASSRGGGPLNNQPQHFGDGTRLSIL.

The chain couples TRBV4-3 to TRBJ2-1, with D possibly TRBD2 on 6 matching bases. The CDR3 length is 15 residues. Germline V CDR1 and CDR2: LGHNA, YSLEER. The V end was cut by 0 bases, the J end by 4 bases, with 10 bases between. DNA for the CDR3: TGCGCCAGCAGCCAAGACGGGACTTCGTACAATGAGCAGTTCTTC. Translation gives CASSQDGTSYNEQFF.

V and J are TRBV6-1 and TRBJ1-5; D is unclear. The CDR3 runs to 19 residues. V was shortened by 4 bases and J by 0 bases, with 22 bases between the two germline ends. The germline V gene encodes CDR1 MNHNS and CDR2 SASEGT. The chain's CDR3 is CASSALGGSQYYSNQPQHF. The CDR3 DNA is TGTGCCAGCAGTGCCCTGGGAGGGTCCCAGTATTATAGCAATCAGCCCCAGCATTTT.

J is TRBJ1-2 and V is TRBV10-3; the D is unclear. This CDR3 contains 13 residues. CDR1 and CDR2 from the germline V gene are ENHRY and SYGVKD. V shed 8 bases and J shed 1 base, with 11 bases lying between them. In nucleotides, the CDR3 is TGTGCCATCGGTCGACAAGATAACTATGGCTACACCTTC. Translated: CAIGRQDNYGYTF.

This clone was counted once. This chain connects TRBV7-8 to TRBJ2-1; D is undetermined. The V and J ends lost 2 bases and 5 bases respectively, with 13 bases between them. Germline CDR1 reads SGHVS; CDR2 reads FQNEAQ. The CDR3 runs 15 residues. DNA for the CDR3: TGTGCCAGCAGCTTAATAGGTGTAAATCACAATGAGCAGTTCTTC. Protein sequence: CASSLIGVNHNEQFF.